Below, 20 T cell receptor beta chains from the same sample are listed, as sequenced in a study of blood T cell repertoires in COVID-19. TCRdb keeps only in-frame clones here, not all; method: immunoSEQ multiplex PCR. This table holds a few hundred thousand clones, 87% found once. Source material: PBMCs or T cells enriched from blood (not recorded which). Every receptor here comes from a man aged 35 to 55 in a cohort exposed to, infected with or recovered from COVID-19 (not recorded which).

Written as DNA, the CDR3 is TGTGCCAGCAGTGAAGCGCGACAGGCCCAGCATTTT. Its translation: CASSEARQAQHF. The chain combines TRBV2 with TRBJ1-5, with D possibly TRBD1 on 6 matching bases. Germline loops: CDR1 SNHLY, CDR2 FYNNEI. The ends were cut back, 0 bases at V and 11 bases at J, with 8 bases in the middle. There are 12 residues in the CDR3.

The chain employs TRBV3-1 (or the pseudogene TRBV3-2) and TRBJ2-5; 8 nucleotides match TRBD2. The germline V gene has CDR1 LGHDT and CDR2 YNNKEL (reference sequence). The ends lost 3 bases at V and 5 bases at J; junction bases unmatched: 11. The CDR3 is 16 residues long. The CDR3 coding sequence is TGTGCCAGCAGCCAGAGGTCCAGCGGGAGTAGGGAGACCCAGTACTTC. Its protein product is CASSQRSSGSRETQYF.

The rearrangement joins TRBV2 to TRBJ2-5, with TRBD1 as a possible D gene (5 bases). The germline V gene has CDR1 SNHLY and CDR2 FYNNEI. CDR3 length equals 14 residues. V was clipped by 2 bases and J by 4 bases, with 11 bases between them. The CDR3 coding sequence is TGTGCCAGCAGTGAACACAGGAGAGGAGAGACCCAGTACTTC. Residues: CASSEHRRGETQYF. Combining the CDR3 with reference TRBV2 and TRBJ2-5 gives the whole variable domain EPEVTQTPSHQVTQMGQEVILRCVPISNHLYFYWYRQILGQKVEFLVSFYNNEISEKSEIFDDQFSVERPDGSNFTLKIRSTKLEDSAMYFCASSEHRRGETQYFGPGTRLLVL.

V gene TRBV7-9 combines with J gene TRBJ1-3, with TRBD1 matching over 9 bases. Germline CDR1 reads SEHNR; CDR2 reads FQNEAQ (reference sequence). V lost 5 bases to trimming and J lost 2 bases; unmatched junction nucleotides: 4. The CDR3 sequence is 15 residues long. This chain's CDR3 is CASSVDRGAGNTIYF. As DNA, the CDR3 is TGTGCCAGCAGCGTTGACAGGGGGGCTGGAAACACCATATATTTT. Looking up the rest from reference TRBV7-9 and TRBJ1-3 gives the full variable domain: DTGVSQNPRHKITKRGQNVTFRCDPISEHNRLYWYRQTLGQGPEFLTYFQNEAQLEKSRLLSDRFSAERPKGSFSTLEIQRTEQGDSAMYLCASSVDRGAGNTIYFGEGSWLTVV.

The chain recombines TRBV7-6 with TRBJ2-7; 10 positions agree with TRBD2. Looked up from germline, CDR1 is SGHVS and CDR2 is FNYEAQ. The V and J ends lost 5 bases and 4 bases, in that order; junction bases with no gene match: 11. There are 16 residues in the CDR3. CDR3: CASSRTPSGSRYEQYF. CDR3 bases: TGTGCCAGCAGCCGGACTCCTAGCGGGAGTAGATACGAGCAGTACTTC.

The rearrangement uses TRBV24-1 and TRBJ2-7; 9 bases agree with TRBD1. The CDR3 runs 15 residues. V shed 3 bases, J shed 3 bases, and the junction held 5 bases outside the gene matches. CDR1 is KGHDR, CDR2 SFDVKD, per germline. The CDR3 DNA sequence: TGTGCCACCAGTGATCCGGGACAGGGTAACTACGAGCAGTACTTC. This encodes CATSDPGQGNYEQYF.

This chain uses TRBV7-3 with TRBJ2-6; TRBD1 agrees at 7 bases. V shed 5 bases and J 4 bases; nucleotides not matched to a gene: 8. This CDR3 has 16 amino acids. Per the germline V gene, CDR1 is SGHTA and CDR2 is FQGTGA. The DNA for the CDR3 is TGTGCCAGCAGCCCAGCCGGGACAGCCGGGGCCAACGTCCTGACTTTC. Protein product: CASSPAGTAGANVLTF.

The chain has TRBV7-2 and TRBJ2-5; 7 nucleotides line up with TRBD2. The germline CDR1 and CDR2 sequences are SGHTA and FQGNSA. This CDR3 region has 14 residues. The trim removed 5 bases at V and 4 bases at J, leaving 7 bases unmatched. CDR3 amino acids: CASSLGLRTETQYF. The CDR3 DNA follows: TGTGCCAGCAGCCTGGGACTACGCACAGAGACCCAGTACTTC.

The rearrangement uses TRBV7-3 and TRBJ2-7, with 7 bases lining up with TRBD1. Trimming took 4 bases from V and 5 from J; bases not matched to a gene: 14. The CDR3 covers 16 residues. Germline CDR1 reads SGHTA; CDR2 reads FQGTGA. As DNA, the CDR3 is TGTGCCAGCAGCTCGGACAGGTCACTTGAATGGGACGAGCAGTACTTC. Protein: CASSSDRSLEWDEQYF.

This chain links TRBV3-1 (or the pseudogene TRBV3-2) with TRBJ1-1; TRBD1 matches at 8 bases. Germline CDR1 is LGHDT and CDR2 is YNNKEL (reference sequence). The CDR3 runs to 18 residues. V gave up 0 bases and J gave up 2 bases; unmatched junction bases: 11. CDR3 in DNA: TGTGCCAGCAGCCAAGAGATGGGCAGGGGGCAAAAAAACACTGAAGCTTTCTTT. Translating gives CASSQEMGRGQKNTEAFF.

The chain carries TRBV11-3 and TRBJ2-3, with 12 positions matching TRBD2. V lost 5 bases and J lost 4; bases outside the gene matches: 10. Germline lookup yields CDR1 SGHNT and CDR2 YENEEA. This CDR3 region has 17 residues. CDR3 DNA sequence: TGTGCCAGCAGCCCTTGGACTAGCGGGATGGGGGCAGATACGCAGTATTTT. Its protein is CASSPWTSGMGADTQYF.

The V call is TRBV28, the J call TRBJ1-1; a weak D match, TRBD1 (5 bases). Germline V CDR1 and CDR2: MDHEN, SYDVKM. This CDR3 has 14 residues. V lost 1 base and J 4 bases, leaving 10 bases between the germline ends. The CDR3 nucleotides are TGTGCCAGCAGTTTATCGGGCGGGGGCACTGAAGCTTTCTTT. Amino acid sequence: CASSLSGGGTEAFF.

V gene TRBV5-1 combines with J gene TRBJ2-6; D call uncertain. CDR1 is SGHRS and CDR2 is YFSETQ in the germline V gene. CDR3 length: 15 residues. Trimming stripped 7 bases from V and 8 bases from J, with 19 bases between. The CDR3 loop is CASSLGVTWTNVLTF. In DNA, the CDR3 is TGCGCCAGCTCCCTTGGAGTGACTTGGACCAACGTCCTGACTTTC.

The chain couples TRBV5-8 to TRBJ1-2; TRBD1 matches at 8 bases. CDR3 length: 15 residues. V trimming: 6 bases; J trimming: 5 bases; junction bases outside the gene matches: 12. Germline CDR1 is SGHTS and CDR2 is YDEGEE. In DNA form, the CDR3 reads TGTGCCAGCAACAGAGACAGGGGTACCCAATATGGCTACACCTTC. Encoded protein: CASNRDRGTQYGYTF.

The chain uses TRBV18 and TRBJ1-2, with 11 bases aligning to TRBD1. The V gene's germline CDR1 is KGHSH and CDR2 LQKENI. V dropped 3 bases and J dropped 2; count of bases not matched to a gene: 2. The CDR3 is 15 amino acids. CDR3 residues: CASSPGQGENYGYTF. Here the CDR3 DNA reads TGTGCCAGCTCACCGGGACAGGGGGAGAACTATGGCTACACCTTC.

The gene calls are TRBV5-5 and TRBJ2-5; possibly TRBD2 for D (6 bases). In germline, CDR1 is SGHKS, CDR2 YYEKEE (reference sequence). With 3 bases removed from V and 5 bases from J, the gap between germline ends came to 14 bases. This CDR3 spans 14 amino acids. As DNA, the CDR3 is TGTGCCAGCAGCTCCTTGGGACTCTTGGAGACCCAGTACTTC. This encodes CASSSLGLLETQYF.

The chain employs TRBV28 and TRBJ2-7; D might be TRBD2 (6 bases). V shed 7 bases and J shed 0 bases, with 10 bases lying between them. CDR3 length equals 13 residues. The germline gives CDR1 MDHEN, CDR2 SYDVKM. CDR3 nucleotides: TGTGCCAGCAATACGGGGGTCTCCTACGAGCAGTACTTC. It encodes CASNTGVSYEQYF. The full variable domain, completed using reference TRBV28 and TRBJ2-7, is DVKVTQSSRYLVKRTGEKVFLECVQDMDHENMFWYRQDPGLGLRLIYFSYDVKMKEKGDIPEGYSVSREKKERFSLILESASTNQTSMYLCASNTGVSYEQYFGPGTRLTVT.

This clone was seen more than once but under ten times. This CDR3 reads CASSLRQDSYEQYF. As DNA, the CDR3 is TGTGCCAGCAGCTTACGACAGGACTCCTACGAGCAGTACTTC. This rearrangement joins TRBV11-2 to TRBJ2-7; a possible D gene is TRBD1 (6 bases). Per germline, CDR1 SGHAT and CDR2 FQNNGV. The CDR3 is made up of 14 amino acids. Trimming shortened V by 2 bases and J by 0 bases, and 8 bases separated the two germline ends.

The rearrangement links TRBV7-9 to TRBJ2-7; 9 bases agree with TRBD1. This CDR3 is 16 amino acids long. Per germline, CDR1 SEHNR and CDR2 FQNEAQ (reference sequence). J gave up 2 bases and V 5 bases, and 10 bases lay outside the gene matches. Here the CDR3 DNA reads TGTGCCAGCAGCCCGAACAGGGGGCAGAGGACCTACGAGCAGTACTTC. Its translation: CASSPNRGQRTYEQYF.

In its sample, this clone was seen a few times. This chain's CDR3 is CASSRDRLDGYTF. CDR3 nucleotides: TGTGCCAGCAGCCGGGACAGACTTGATGGCTACACCTTC. V and J are TRBV5-4 and TRBJ1-2, with 7 positions matching TRBD1. The CDR3 spans 13 residues. The V gene's germline CDR1 is SGHNT and CDR2 YYREEE (reference sequence). V gave up 4 bases and J gave up 6 bases; unmatched junction bases: 6.